The rows below give T cell receptor beta chains drawn from one sample of a study of T cell responses to AZD1222 COVID-19 vaccine. Sequencing was performed with immunoSEQ multiplex PCR; in TCRdb, only in-frame clones are kept and a portion is missing. In the table there are some 150,000 clones, about 93% of which are singletons. The sequencing here drew on peripheral blood, taken 28 days after the second AZD1222 dose. The receptors were sampled from an adult who received the AZD1222 COVID-19 vaccine. Each CDR3 is given with its conserved first and last residue. The order of the fields is CDR3 protein, V gene, D gene, J gene. D genes are given only for firm matches.

CDR3aa: CASSLGLEGEQYF
v_gene: TRBV5-1
d_gene: NA
j_gene: TRBJ2-7

CDR3aa: CSASLGTSGLETQYF
v_gene: TRBV20-1
d_gene: TRBD2
j_gene: TRBJ2-5

CDR3aa: CASRPGGGVGELFF
v_gene: TRBV2
d_gene: TRBD2
j_gene: TRBJ2-2

CDR3aa: CASSKGIHEYEQYF
v_gene: TRBV5-1
d_gene: NA
j_gene: TRBJ2-7

CDR3aa: CATHPRGDRATHGYTF
v_gene: TRBV2
d_gene: TRBD1
j_gene: TRBJ1-2

CDR3aa: CASSRDLSYEQYF
v_gene: TRBV27
d_gene: NA
j_gene: TRBJ2-7

CDR3aa: CASTGGPATNEKLFF
v_gene: TRBV7-9
d_gene: NA
j_gene: TRBJ1-4

CDR3aa: CASSQRQGGEQYF
v_gene: TRBV5-4
d_gene: NA
j_gene: TRBJ2-7

CDR3aa: CASSLADRTNYGYTF
v_gene: TRBV7-8
d_gene: NA
j_gene: TRBJ1-2

CDR3aa: CATSRLALAGGGGEQFF
v_gene: TRBV15
d_gene: TRBD2
j_gene: TRBJ2-1

CDR3aa: CASSSGGNGYTF
v_gene: TRBV19
d_gene: TRBD1
j_gene: TRBJ1-2

CDR3aa: CASSPPNQPQHF
v_gene: TRBV6-1
d_gene: NA
j_gene: TRBJ1-5

CDR3aa: CASSPDTYSGNTIYF
v_gene: TRBV7-9
d_gene: NA
j_gene: TRBJ1-3

CDR3aa: CASTLAGFDTQYF
v_gene: TRBV6-5
d_gene: TRBD2
j_gene: TRBJ2-3

CDR3aa: CASSQGARTEAFF
v_gene: TRBV3-1/TRBV3-2
d_gene: NA
j_gene: TRBJ1-1

CDR3aa: CASRSRDSYYEQYF
v_gene: TRBV5-1
d_gene: TRBD1
j_gene: TRBJ2-7

CDR3aa: CATSDPRRSSGTQETQYF
v_gene: TRBV24-1
d_gene: TRBD2
j_gene: TRBJ2-5

CDR3aa: CASSPRGRGPGYNSPLHF
v_gene: TRBV21-1
d_gene: NA
j_gene: TRBJ1-6

CDR3aa: CASEDSFYGYTF
v_gene: TRBV12-3/TRBV12-4
d_gene: NA
j_gene: TRBJ1-2

CDR3aa: CASSFLGLAGTDEQFF
v_gene: TRBV27
d_gene: TRBD2
j_gene: TRBJ2-1

CDR3aa: CASSSLREASSGNTIYF
v_gene: TRBV7-9
d_gene: NA
j_gene: TRBJ1-3

CDR3aa: CASSWTGLTEAFF
v_gene: TRBV12-3/TRBV12-4
d_gene: NA
j_gene: TRBJ1-1

CDR3aa: CASRRQGMNTEAFF
v_gene: TRBV6-5
d_gene: TRBD1
j_gene: TRBJ1-1

CDR3aa: CSVGQKRDEKLFF
v_gene: TRBV29-1
d_gene: NA
j_gene: TRBJ1-4

CDR3aa: CASSSAGEGVGNQPQHF
v_gene: TRBV7-2
d_gene: NA
j_gene: TRBJ1-5

CDR3aa: CASSYSGSNQPQHF
v_gene: TRBV6-5
d_gene: NA
j_gene: TRBJ1-5

CDR3aa: CASSPSTGLAGVRYPETQYF
v_gene: TRBV5-1
d_gene: TRBD2
j_gene: TRBJ2-5

CDR3aa: CASSVNRGGTEAFF
v_gene: TRBV5-6
d_gene: TRBD1
j_gene: TRBJ1-1

CDR3aa: CASSSLAGRAKNIQYF
v_gene: TRBV6-5
d_gene: TRBD2
j_gene: TRBJ2-4

CDR3aa: CASSQESHGPQPQHF
v_gene: TRBV3-1/TRBV3-2
d_gene: NA
j_gene: TRBJ1-5

CDR3aa: CASRSRGGASDNEQFF
v_gene: TRBV11-2
d_gene: NA
j_gene: TRBJ2-1

CDR3aa: CASNVGSYEQYF
v_gene: TRBV2
d_gene: NA
j_gene: TRBJ2-7

CDR3aa: CASSGTESGNTIYF
v_gene: TRBV18
d_gene: NA
j_gene: TRBJ1-3

CDR3aa: CASSQRSGSGYEQYF
v_gene: TRBV4-1
d_gene: TRBD2
j_gene: TRBJ2-7

CDR3aa: CASSHPSRQGSYNEQFF
v_gene: TRBV11-2
d_gene: NA
j_gene: TRBJ2-1

CDR3aa: CASSLGRGKSYTF
v_gene: TRBV12-3/TRBV12-4
d_gene: NA
j_gene: TRBJ1-2

CDR3aa: CATSDYGGPNTGELFF
v_gene: TRBV24-1
d_gene: NA
j_gene: TRBJ2-2

CDR3aa: CASSLDHSTGTHADTQYF
v_gene: TRBV11-3
d_gene: NA
j_gene: TRBJ2-3

CDR3aa: CASSLVQGNEQFF
v_gene: TRBV27
d_gene: NA
j_gene: TRBJ2-1

CDR3aa: CASSYDRGHRGNIQYF
v_gene: TRBV6-5
d_gene: TRBD1
j_gene: TRBJ2-4

CDR3aa: CASSSTSQETQYF
v_gene: TRBV12-3/TRBV12-4
d_gene: NA
j_gene: TRBJ2-5

CDR3aa: CASSYGAGEFETQYF
v_gene: TRBV6-2/TRBV6-3
d_gene: TRBD2
j_gene: TRBJ2-5

CDR3aa: CASSSGRDQPQHF
v_gene: TRBV28
d_gene: NA
j_gene: TRBJ1-5

CDR3aa: CASSLLLAGDTGELFF
v_gene: TRBV27
d_gene: TRBD2
j_gene: TRBJ2-2

CDR3aa: CASSPPSSGTGQIEYEQYF
v_gene: TRBV18
d_gene: TRBD2
j_gene: TRBJ2-7

CDR3aa: CSVGGRNQPQHF
v_gene: TRBV29-1
d_gene: NA
j_gene: TRBJ1-5

CDR3aa: CASSRSGHEQYF
v_gene: TRBV18
d_gene: NA
j_gene: TRBJ2-7

CDR3aa: CSATHNEQFF
v_gene: TRBV20-1
d_gene: NA
j_gene: TRBJ2-1

CDR3aa: CASSIGQASYEQYF
v_gene: TRBV7-8
d_gene: TRBD1
j_gene: TRBJ2-7

CDR3aa: CASSPLGVSQETQYF
v_gene: TRBV4-2
d_gene: NA
j_gene: TRBJ2-5

CDR3aa: CSVDGETNYGYTF
v_gene: TRBV29-1
d_gene: NA
j_gene: TRBJ1-2

CDR3aa: CASTGWTGGTGELFF
v_gene: TRBV3-1/TRBV3-2
d_gene: TRBD1
j_gene: TRBJ2-2

CDR3aa: CASSGAGGWTPTDTQYF
v_gene: TRBV19
d_gene: NA
j_gene: TRBJ2-3

CDR3aa: CASPGVAGRDEQFF
v_gene: TRBV2
d_gene: NA
j_gene: TRBJ2-1

CDR3aa: CASSIRGPDGYTF
v_gene: TRBV19
d_gene: NA
j_gene: TRBJ1-2

CDR3aa: CATSDLGGPEYGYTF
v_gene: TRBV24-1
d_gene: NA
j_gene: TRBJ1-2

CDR3aa: CASSRGPGNEKLFF
v_gene: TRBV5-1
d_gene: TRBD1
j_gene: TRBJ1-4

CDR3aa: CASSLDGTDTQYF
v_gene: TRBV5-1
d_gene: NA
j_gene: TRBJ2-3